This TCR beta chain was identified in a study of control samples from healthy donors and cancer patients. This CDR3 comprises 18 residues. Trimming took 4 bases from V and 3 from J, leaving 23 bases between them. CDR1 and CDR2 (germline): LNHDA, SQIVND (reference sequence). TCRdb's copy holds only in-frame clones and misses some; the assay was immunoSEQ multiplex PCR. The sample lists around 29,000 clones, around 80% seen once, with roughly a fifth in the top ten. V usage is TRBV19 and J usage is TRBJ2-3; no firm D call. The sequenced sample consisted of PBMCs. This receptor was obtained from a man aged 60 to 69 with head and neck cancer. The DNA of the CDR3 is TGTGCCAGTAGTACCCGATTCCCCCCCTCTCCTGGAACAGATACGCAGTATTTT. Its translation is CASSTRFPPSPGTDTQYF. The full variable domain, completed using reference TRBV19 and TRBJ2-3, is DGGITQSPKYLFRKEGQNVTLSCEQNLNHDAMYWYRQDPGQGLRLIYYSQIVNDFQKGDIAEGYSVSREKKESFPLTVTSAQKNPTAFYLCASSTRFPPSPGTDTQYFGPGTRLTVL.